This T cell receptor beta chain derives from a study of cytomegalovirus exposure and HLA in healthy donors. The table lists this clone with a few counts. Its antigen remains unidentified. Study outcomes and limitations: Despite most TCR sequences being rare, some public TCRs occurred in many donors.

Primers: 60 Vbeta forward and 13 Jbeta reverse. Repertoires were generated with immunoSEQ multiplex PCR, while TCRdb's copy carries only in-frame clones and drops some. Here the sample spans about 94,000 clones, under 80% being singletons. The germline V and J ends were trimmed by 1 base and 4 bases, with 16 bases remaining between them. The CDR3 is 16 amino acids. In germline, CDR1 is SEHNR, CDR2 FQNEAQ (reference sequence). The sequenced sample was PBMCs. The J gene is TRBJ2-5, the V gene TRBV7-9; D perhaps matches TRBD1 (5 bases). The receptor was derived from a man aged 25-40 years in good health and CMV-seropositive. CDR3 sequence reads: CASSLDTKSGLETQYF. In nucleotides, the CDR3 is TGTGCCAGCAGCTTAGACACGAAATCAGGGCTAGAGACCCAGTACTTC.